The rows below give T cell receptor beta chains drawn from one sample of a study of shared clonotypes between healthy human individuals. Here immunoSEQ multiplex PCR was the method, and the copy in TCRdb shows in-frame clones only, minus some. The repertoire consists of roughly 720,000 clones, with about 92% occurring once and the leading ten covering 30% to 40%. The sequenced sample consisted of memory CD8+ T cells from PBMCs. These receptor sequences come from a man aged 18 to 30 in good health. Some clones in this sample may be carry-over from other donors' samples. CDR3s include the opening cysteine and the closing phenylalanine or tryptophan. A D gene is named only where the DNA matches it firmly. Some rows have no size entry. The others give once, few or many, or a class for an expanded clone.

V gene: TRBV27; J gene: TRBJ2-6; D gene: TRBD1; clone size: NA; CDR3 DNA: TGTGCCAGCAGTTTATTACCGGGACAGGGGGCTTCTGGGGCCAACGTCCTGACTTTC; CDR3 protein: CASSLLPGQGASGANVLTF
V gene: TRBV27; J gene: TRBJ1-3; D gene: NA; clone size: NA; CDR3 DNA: TGTGCCAGCAGTTTATCGTATCGACAGTCGCCTGGAAACACCATATATTTT; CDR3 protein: CASSLSYRQSPGNTIYF
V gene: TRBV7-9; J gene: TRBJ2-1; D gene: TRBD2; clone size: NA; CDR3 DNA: TGTGCCAGCAGCTTAGGGACTAGCGGCTACAATGAGCAGTTCTTC; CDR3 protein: CASSLGTSGYNEQFF
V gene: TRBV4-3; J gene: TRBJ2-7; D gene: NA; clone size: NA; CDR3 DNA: TGCGCCAGCAGCCAAGGGACGTCCTACGAGCAGTACTTC; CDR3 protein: CASSQGTSYEQYF
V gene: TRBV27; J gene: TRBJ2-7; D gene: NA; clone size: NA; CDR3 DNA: TGTGCCAGCAGTCATCCCGGACGTTACTACGAGCAGTACTTC; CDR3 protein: CASSHPGRYYEQYF
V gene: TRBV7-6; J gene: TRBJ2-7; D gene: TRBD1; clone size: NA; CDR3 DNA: TGTGCCAGCAGCGCGGACAGGAGCTCCTACGAGCAGTACTTC; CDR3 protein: CASSADRSSYEQYF
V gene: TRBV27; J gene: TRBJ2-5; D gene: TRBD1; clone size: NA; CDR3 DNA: TGTGCCAGCAGTCCGGACAGGGTAGTTAAGACCCAGTACTTC; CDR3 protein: CASSPDRVVKTQYF
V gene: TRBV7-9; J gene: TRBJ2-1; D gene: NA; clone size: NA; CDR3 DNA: TGTGCCAGCAGCTTACAGGCAGGCTCCTACAATGAGCAGTTCTTC; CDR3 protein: CASSLQAGSYNEQFF
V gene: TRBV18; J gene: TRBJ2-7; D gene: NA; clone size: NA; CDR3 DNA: TGTGCCAGCTCACACCGACAGCCAATAAACTCCTACGAGCAGTACTTC; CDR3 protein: CASSHRQPINSYEQYF
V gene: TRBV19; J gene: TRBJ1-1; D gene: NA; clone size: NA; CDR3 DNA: TGTGCCAGTAGTATAGATTGGGGGGCGCGAGCTGAAGCTTTCTTT; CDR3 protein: CASSIDWGARAEAFF
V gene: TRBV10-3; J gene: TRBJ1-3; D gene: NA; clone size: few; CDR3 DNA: TGTGCCATCAGTGAGGGATCTGGAAACACCATATATTTT; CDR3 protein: CAISEGSGNTIYF
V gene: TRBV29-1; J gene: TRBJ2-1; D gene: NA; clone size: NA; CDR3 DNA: TGCAGCGTGCTGGGGGGAACCTACAATGAGCAGTTCTTC; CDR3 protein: CSVLGGTYNEQFF
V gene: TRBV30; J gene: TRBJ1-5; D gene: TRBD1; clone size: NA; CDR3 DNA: TGTGCCTGGAGTGTAGGGCAACCGACAGGGTATCAGCCCCAGCATTTT; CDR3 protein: CAWSVGQPTGYQPQHF
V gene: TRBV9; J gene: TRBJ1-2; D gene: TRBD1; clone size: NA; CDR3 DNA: TGTGCCAGCAGCTCACAGGACAGGGGCTTCTATGGCTACACCTTC; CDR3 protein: CASSSQDRGFYGYTF
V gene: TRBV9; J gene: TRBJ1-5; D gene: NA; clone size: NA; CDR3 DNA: TGTGCCAGCAGCGTAGGCGGAGGAGTCAATCAGCCCCAGCATTTT; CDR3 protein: CASSVGGGVNQPQHF
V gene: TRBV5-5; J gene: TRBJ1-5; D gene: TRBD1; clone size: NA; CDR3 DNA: TGTGCCAGCAGCTCATTGGGGTCGGGACAGGCCGCGGGGAATAAGCCCCAGCATTTT; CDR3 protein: CASSSLGSGQAAGNKPQHF
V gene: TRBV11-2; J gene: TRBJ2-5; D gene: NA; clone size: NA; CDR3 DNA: TGTGCCAGCAGCTTAGTCAGGGGAGGAGAGACCCAGTACTTC; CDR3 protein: CASSLVRGGETQYF
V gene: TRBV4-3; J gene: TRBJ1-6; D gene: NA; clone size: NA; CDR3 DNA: TGCGCCAGCAGCCAGGCCAATTCACCCCTCCACTTT; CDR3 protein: CASSQANSPLHF
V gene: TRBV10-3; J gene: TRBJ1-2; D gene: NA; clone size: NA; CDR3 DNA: TGTGCCATCACCTCTGAACAAGGGGGGTTAGGCTATGGCTACACCTTC; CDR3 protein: CAITSEQGGLGYGYTF
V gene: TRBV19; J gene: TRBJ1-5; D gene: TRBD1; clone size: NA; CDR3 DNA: TGTGCCAGTAGACCCTGGGACAGCCTAAATCAGCCCCAGCATTTT; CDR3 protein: CASRPWDSLNQPQHF
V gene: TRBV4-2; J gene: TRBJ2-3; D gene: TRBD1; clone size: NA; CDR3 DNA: TGTGCCAGCAGCCAAGGAACAGGGGCCCACGGCACAGATACGCAGTATTTT; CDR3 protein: CASSQGTGAHGTDTQYF
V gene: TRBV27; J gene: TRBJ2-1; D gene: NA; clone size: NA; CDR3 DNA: TGTGCCAGCAGTCGGGGACGTCTTGGGGGAAATGAGCAGTTCTTC; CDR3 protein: CASSRGRLGGNEQFF
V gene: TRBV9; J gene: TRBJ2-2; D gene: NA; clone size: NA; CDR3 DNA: TGTGCCAGCAGCGCCAGTATGAACACCGGGGAGCTGTTTTTT; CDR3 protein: CASSASMNTGELFF
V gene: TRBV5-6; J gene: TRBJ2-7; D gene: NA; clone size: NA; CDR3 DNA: TGTGCCAGCAGCTTATCCTCAGGGTACGAGCAGTACTTC; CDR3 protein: CASSLSSGYEQYF
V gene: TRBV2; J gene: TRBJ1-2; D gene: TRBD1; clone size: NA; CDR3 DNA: TGTGCCAGCAGTGAGGGGACAGTTTATGGCTACACCTTC; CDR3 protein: CASSEGTVYGYTF
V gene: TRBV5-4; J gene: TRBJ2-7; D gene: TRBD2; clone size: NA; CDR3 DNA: TGTGCCAGCAGCTTGGAGTCCGTAGCGGGAGCGTTGGAGCAGTACTTC; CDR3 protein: CASSLESVAGALEQYF
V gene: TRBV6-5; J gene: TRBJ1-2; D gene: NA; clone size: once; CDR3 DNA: TGTGCCAGCAGCACAGGAAACCTACTAAACTATGGCTACACCTTC; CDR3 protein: CASSTGNLLNYGYTF
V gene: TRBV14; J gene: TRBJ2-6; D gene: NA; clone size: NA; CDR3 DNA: TGTGCCAGCAGCCAAGATCTACCACGTTCTGGGGCCAACGTCCTGACTTTC; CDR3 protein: CASSQDLPRSGANVLTF